This T cell receptor beta chain was profiled in a study of T cells after posttransplantation cyclophosphamide. General study results and limits: Later post-transplant blood repertoires were often dominated by donor CD8+ memory clones. After PTCy, TRB diversity resembled that of CNI/methotrexate controls. Tissue-infiltrating T cells from skin or gut overlapped little with blood T cells.

The related graft donor's blood sample was taken on the day of bone marrow donation. This clone was observed a few times. Its specificity is not known. Germline V gene data show CDR1 as PRHDT and CDR2 as FYEKMQ (reference sequence). The CDR3 length is 13 residues. Trimming stripped 4 bases from V and 4 bases from J, with 7 bases between. Repertoires were generated with immunoSEQ multiplex PCR, while TCRdb's copy carries only in-frame clones and drops some. The sample shows 25,000 to 35,000 clones, none of them appearing just once. The chain has TRBV13 and TRBJ2-2; D is unresolved. The receptor's source is a woman in her 30s in good health and a related stem cell transplant donor. Material: PBMCs. This CDR3 reads CASSSPGTGELFF. The CDR3 DNA reads TGTGCCAGCAGCTCCCCGGGCACCGGGGAGCTGTTTTTT.